A single sample is the source of the 13 T cell receptor beta chains below, sequenced in a study of cytomegalovirus exposure and HLA in healthy donors. Amplification used 60 Vbeta primers and 13 Jbeta primers. Some clones are missing from TCRdb's copy, which holds only in-frame ones; the method was immunoSEQ multiplex PCR. This sample carries about 92,000 clones, roughly 63% of them seen once, and the ten largest clones take 2.7%. The sequenced material came from PBMCs. The receptors originated from a man between 50 and 59 years old in good health and CMV-seronegative.

In this sample, this clone turned up once. The V call is TRBV29-1, the J call TRBJ1-4; D is unclear. Per germline, CDR1 SQVTM and CDR2 ANQGSEA. The CDR3 spans 12 residues. Trimming stripped 7 bases from V and 3 bases from J, with 9 bases between. In DNA, the CDR3 is TGCAGCGCCGTGGGAGCTAATGAAAAACTGTTTTTT. Translated, it gives CSAVGANEKLFF.

The genes are TRBV10-3 and TRBJ1-5, with D perhaps matching TRBD1 (5 bases). Germline CDR1 and CDR2: ENHRY and SYGVKD. The ends were cut back, 6 bases at V and 7 bases at J, with 22 bases in the middle. The CDR3 totals 16 residues. CDR3 protein: CAIRGGEGNRDQPQHF. The CDR3 region has the DNA TGTGCCATCAGAGGAGGGGAAGGGAACCGCGACCAGCCCCAGCATTTT.

The chain is built from TRBV4-3 and TRBJ2-6; 8 bases agree with TRBD1. Germline-derived CDR1 and CDR2 are LGHNA and YSLEER. This CDR3 region has 17 residues. V dropped 1 base and J dropped 2; count of bases not matched to a gene: 4. Here the CDR3 reads CASSQGTGRAGANVLTF. The CDR3 DNA reads as TGCGCCAGCAGCCAAGGGACAGGGCGGGCTGGGGCCAACGTCCTGACTTTC.

The rearrangement links TRBV19 to TRBJ2-5; D is possibly TRBD2 (6 bases). The germline V and J ends were trimmed by 6 bases and 1 base, with 12 bases remaining between them. CDR3 size: 14 residues. In germline, CDR1 is LNHDA, CDR2 SQIVND (reference sequence). The CDR3 sequence: CASSNGGGQETQYF. CDR3 coding DNA: TGTGCCAGTAGCAACGGGGGAGGCCAAGAGACCCAGTACTTC. The variable domain in full, with the rest retrieved from reference TRBV19 and TRBJ2-5, is DGGITQSPKYLFRKEGQNVTLSCEQNLNHDAMYWYRQDPGQGLRLIYYSQIVNDFQKGDIAEGYSVSREKKESFPLTVTSAQKNPTAFYLCASSNGGGQETQYFGPGTRLLVL.

This clone has only one observation. The chain recombines TRBV5-6 with TRBJ2-1; D is possibly TRBD2 (5 bases). The germline V gene encodes CDR1 SGHDT and CDR2 YYEEEE. V lost 4 bases to trimming and J lost 7 bases, with 12 bases between them. There are 13 residues in the CDR3. DNA for the CDR3: TGTGCCAGCAGCGGGATAGCGAAGAATGAGCAGTTCTTC. It specifies CASSGIAKNEQFF.

This rearrangement joins TRBV5-1 to TRBJ2-1; no reliable D call. The CDR3 runs 16 residues. V gave up 4 bases and J gave up 0 bases, with 14 bases separating them. Germline V gene sequence: CDR1 SGHRS, CDR2 YFSETQ. CDR3 sequence (DNA): TGCGCCAGCAGCGGATACAGTACCAGCTCCTACAATGAGCAGTTCTTC. This gives the protein CASSGYSTSSYNEQFF.

CDR3 region: CASSLQGAGELFF. The CDR3 bases are TGTGCCAGCAGCCTACAGGGCGCCGGGGAGCTGTTTTTT. The chain employs TRBV5-4 and TRBJ2-2; D may be TRBD1 (6 bases). Germline loops: CDR1 SGHNT, CDR2 YYREEE (reference sequence). Deletions cut 4 bases from V and 6 bases from J, with 10 bases between. This CDR3 is built from 13 residues.

V is TRBV5-1 and J is TRBJ2-7, with 8 bases fitting TRBD2. V lost 0 bases, J lost 6 bases, and 5 bases stayed unmatched. CDR1 is SGHRS, CDR2 YFSETQ, per germline. This CDR3 region has 14 residues. CDR3 bases: TGCGCCAGCAGCTTGGCCGGGGGGGGAAGCGAGCAGTACTTC. This translates into CASSLAGGGSEQYF.

The chain combines TRBV6-5 with TRBJ1-1; D is unclear. The CDR3 is 12 amino acids. Germline CDR1 reads MNHEY; CDR2 reads SVGAGI. Trimming left V 2 bases short and J 8 bases short, with 9 bases between. Here the CDR3 DNA reads TGTGCCAGCAGTTACGGGCCTTCCGAAGCTTTCTTT. Amino acid sequence: CASSYGPSEAFF.

This clone was seen only a few times. This sequence joins TRBV30 and TRBJ1-1; possible D gene TRBD1, 5 bases. Germline V gene lookup returns CDR1 GTSNPN and CDR2 SVGIG (reference sequence). Deletions cut 2 bases from V and 3 bases from J, with 7 bases between. This CDR3 comprises 12 residues. The CDR3, as DNA: TGTGCCTGGAGTCGGGGGTACACTGAAGCTTTCTTT. Encoded protein: CAWSRGYTEAFF.

The J gene is TRBJ2-7, the V gene TRBV5-8; D is ambiguous. Looked up from germline, CDR1 is SGHTS and CDR2 is YDEGEE. The V gene lost 1 base and the J gene lost 2 bases, with 13 bases spanning the gap. The CDR3 length is 15 residues. CDR3: CASSLFSGLTYEQYF. CDR3 nucleotide sequence: TGTGCCAGCAGCTTGTTTTCCGGGTTGACCTACGAGCAGTACTTC. Variable domain in full (rest from reference TRBV5-8 and TRBJ2-7): EAGVTQSPTHLIKTRGQQATLRCSPISGHTSVYWYQQALGLGLQFLLWYDEGEERNRGNFPPRFSGRQFPNYSSELNVNALELEDSALYLCASSLFSGLTYEQYFGPGTRLTVT.

The chain is built from TRBV28 and TRBJ2-7; a weak D match, TRBD2 (6 bases). The CDR3 has 12 amino acids. Germline values: CDR1 MDHEN, CDR2 SYDVKM. V dropped 2 bases and J dropped 4 bases, with 6 bases sitting between them. The CDR3 nucleotides are TGTGCCAGCAGTTTAGGGACTTACGAGCAGTACTTC. It specifies CASSLGTYEQYF. Drawing the rest from reference TRBV28 and TRBJ2-7, the complete variable domain is DVKVTQSSRYLVKRTGEKVFLECVQDMDHENMFWYRQDPGLGLRLIYFSYDVKMKEKGDIPEGYSVSREKKERFSLILESASTNQTSMYLCASSLGTYEQYFGPGTRLTVT.

V gene TRBV2 combines with J gene TRBJ2-7, with TRBD1 as a possible D gene (6 bases). This CDR3 has 13 amino acids. The V gene's germline CDR1 is SNHLY and CDR2 FYNNEI. V was cut by 8 bases and J by 4 bases, with 15 bases left in between. The CDR3 DNA reads TGTGCCAGCTTGACGCTCACAGGGTACGAGCAGTACTTC. Protein sequence: CASLTLTGYEQYF.